These 13 T cell receptor beta chains came from one sample sequenced in a study of blood T cell repertoires in COVID-19. The repertoire was sequenced with immunoSEQ multiplex PCR; TCRdb's copy has only in-frame clones and lacks some. The sample has 210,000 or so clones; approximately 84% are singletons. The material sequenced was peripheral blood. These receptors all come from a middle-aged man with acute or convalescent COVID-19.

This rearrangement joins TRBV6-5 to TRBJ1-2; 10 nucleotides agree with TRBD1. Germline V CDR1 and CDR2: MNHEY, SVGAGI. The CDR3 sequence is 12 residues long. After removal of 6 bases from V and 9 bases from J, the junction contained 4 bases not matched to a gene. CDR3 sequence: CASRKTGGRYTF. CDR3 sequence (DNA): TGTGCCAGCAGAAAGACAGGGGGCCGCTACACCTTC.

This chain uses TRBV12-5 with TRBJ1-1; 7 bases align to TRBD1. CDR3 length equals 18 residues. V lost 0 bases and J lost 3; bases outside the gene matches: 13. CDR1 and CDR2 (germline): LGHNT, FRNRAP. The CDR3 sequence is CASGLVRPRDSSHTEAFF. CDR3 bases: TGTGCTAGTGGTTTGGTGCGGCCTCGGGACAGCTCTCACACTGAAGCTTTCTTT. The full variable domain, its missing parts supplied by reference TRBV12-5 and TRBJ1-1, is DARVTQTPRHKVTEMGQEVTMRCQPILGHNTVFWYRQTMMQGLELLAYFRNRAPLDDSGMPKDRFSAEMPDATLATLKIQPSEPRDSAVYFCASGLVRPRDSSHTEAFFGQGTRLTVV.

The rearrangement links TRBV7-9 to TRBJ1-5; TRBD1 matches at 9 bases. The CDR3 consists of 15 residues. Germline V CDR1 and CDR2: SEHNR, FQNEAQ (reference sequence). Germline trimming cut 5 bases from V and 3 bases from J; bases unmatched to any gene: 5. The CDR3 nucleotides are TGTGCCAGCAGCCACGGGGACAGGGACAATCAGCCCCAGCATTTT. Translation gives CASSHGDRDNQPQHF. The full variable domain, completed using reference TRBV7-9 and TRBJ1-5, is DTGVSQNPRHKITKRGQNVTFRCDPISEHNRLYWYRQTLGQGPEFLTYFQNEAQLEKSRLLSDRFSAERPKGSFSTLEIQRTEQGDSAMYLCASSHGDRDNQPQHFGDGTRLSIL.

This clone was found a few times. The CDR3 bases are TGTGCCAGCAGCTGGAAGGGAGACGGGACTGAAGCTTTCTTT. Its protein is CASSWKGDGTEAFF. The rearrangement links TRBV6-5 to TRBJ1-1; D is unresolved. V lost 6 bases, J lost 5 bases, and 16 bases lay in between. The CDR3 has 14 amino acids. Per the germline V gene, CDR1 is MNHEY and CDR2 is SVGAGI.

This clone has just one count. The V call is TRBV5-1, the J call TRBJ2-2; 10 bases are a match to TRBD2. The CDR3 length is 16 residues. Trimming removed 2 bases from V and 0 bases from J; junction bases left unmatched: 1. Germline assignment: CDR1 SGHRS and CDR2 YFSETQ. Written as DNA, the CDR3 is TGCGCCAGCAGCTTAACTAGCGGGGCGAACACCGGGGAGCTGTTTTTT. Translated, it gives CASSLTSGANTGELFF.

The chain combines TRBV5-5 with TRBJ2-1; no definite D call. The CDR3 loop spans 15 amino acids. Germline CDR1 and CDR2: SGHKS and YYEKEE (reference sequence). V gave up 3 bases and J gave up 2 bases, with 12 bases separating them. CDR3 region: CASSSDTYPYNEQFF. The CDR3, as DNA: TGTGCCAGCAGCTCCGACACCTACCCCTACAATGAGCAGTTCTTC. Full variable domain (outside the CDR3, taken from reference TRBV5-5 and TRBJ2-1): DAGVTQSPTHLIKTRGQQVTLRCSPISGHKSVSWYQQVLGQGPQFIFQYYEKEERGRGNFPDRFSARQFPNYSSELNVNALLLGDSALYLCASSSDTYPYNEQFFGPGTRLTVL.

In nucleotides, the CDR3 is TGCGCCAGCAGCTTACAGGGGGCACGTAACGGGGAGCTGTTTTTT. The encoded protein is CASSLQGARNGELFF. The chain employs TRBV5-1 and TRBJ2-2; 9 bases match TRBD1. There are 15 residues in the CDR3. Germline V gives CDR1 SGHRS, CDR2 YFSETQ. Trimming removed 2 bases from V and 7 bases from J; junction bases left unmatched: 6.

This chain joins TRBV5-6 and TRBJ1-1; D uncertain. Germline CDR1 reads SGHDT; CDR2 reads YYEEEE. The ends were cut back, 4 bases at V and 5 bases at J, with 12 bases in the middle. This CDR3 has 13 residues. The CDR3 bases are TGTGCCAGCAGCCTTTTAGTAGAGACTGAAGCTTTCTTT. Its protein is CASSLLVETEAFF.

This chain connects TRBV5-4 to TRBJ2-3; tentative D call: TRBD1 (6 bases). This CDR3 is built from 16 residues. The V end was cut by 5 bases, the J end by 0 bases, with 16 bases between. Germline V gives CDR1 SGHNT, CDR2 YYREEE (reference sequence). DNA of the CDR3: TGTGCCAGCAGTTCCGGTGGGGGCGCTAGCACAGATACGCAGTATTTT. Translating gives CASSSGGGASTDTQYF.

The chain combines TRBV27 with TRBJ2-2, with 8 bases identical to TRBD1. There are 13 residues in the CDR3. The germline V gene has CDR1 MNHEY and CDR2 SMNVEV (reference sequence). The V and J ends lost 6 bases and 7 bases, in that order; junction bases with no gene match: 4. CDR3 amino acids: CASRKTGVGELFF. The DNA for the CDR3 is TGTGCCAGCAGGAAGACAGGGGTCGGGGAGCTGTTTTTT.

In DNA form, the CDR3 reads TGTGCCAGTGGACGGACACTCGGGGAAGCTTTCTTT. Amino acids: CASGRTLGEAFF. This chain connects TRBV5-5 to TRBJ1-1; possibly TRBD1 for D (5 bases). The germline CDR1 and CDR2 sequences are SGHKS and YYEKEE (reference sequence). This CDR3 comprises 12 residues. Trimming stripped 8 bases from V and 8 bases from J, with 16 bases between. The full variable domain, in which reference TRBV5-5 and TRBJ1-1 provide the parts outside the CDR3, is DAGVTQSPTHLIKTRGQQVTLRCSPISGHKSVSWYQQVLGQGPQFIFQYYEKEERGRGNFPDRFSARQFPNYSSELNVNALLLGDSALYLCASGRTLGEAFFGQGTRLTVV.

This chain joins TRBV5-6 and TRBJ2-1; D is uncertain. CDR1 and CDR2 (germline): SGHDT, YYEEEE. Trimming left V 0 bases short and J 4 bases short, with 5 bases between. There are 13 residues in the CDR3. The CDR3 sequence is CASSLVSYNEQFF. DNA of the CDR3: TGTGCCAGCAGCTTGGTGTCGTACAATGAGCAGTTCTTC.

The chain uses TRBV5-6 and TRBJ1-6; D might be TRBD1 (5 bases). V lost 0 bases and J lost 0, with 10 bases in between. Germline CDR1 SGHDT, CDR2 YYEEEE. The CDR3 runs 17 residues. The DNA of the CDR3 is TGTGCCAGCAGCTTGGCGGGGGGAAGCTCCTATAATTCACCCCTCCACTTT. This gives the protein CASSLAGGSSYNSPLHF.